Below, one TCR beta chain is given with its context. Its specificity is not known. Sequencing used immunoSEQ multiplex PCR; TCRdb keeps in-frame clones, though not all of them. The repertoire holds about 51,000 clones, with about three quarters as singletons. The germline V gene encodes CDR1 SGHNT and CDR2 YYREEE (reference sequence). This CDR3 contains 16 residues. The V end lost 4 bases, the J end lost 1 base, and 14 bases lay between the germline ends. Stated time point: week 5, during vaccination. A single vaccine dose contained 300 ug of mutant IDH1 20-mer peptide, and topical imiquimod was used with it. This specimen comes from a study of a mutant IDH1 vaccine in newly diagnosed glioma. Background on the study: The vaccination schedule gave patients eight doses in weeks 1, 3, 5, 7, 11, 15, 19 and 23. There were roughly 62% males and about 38% females among treated patients, whose mean age was approximately 40 years.

Findings and caveats of the study: Patients mounted vaccine-induced immune responses in 90% to 95% of cases.

V and J are TRBV5-4 and TRBJ2-2; a weak D match, TRBD2 (6 bases). This receptor was taken from a man aged 45-60 years with glioma. The sequencing here drew on PBMCs, taken from a glioma patient whose treatment included an IDH1 peptide vaccine. The DNA of the CDR3 is TGTGCCAGCAGCCCTAGGGGCGGGGAGAACACCGGGGAGCTGTTTTTT. Protein product: CASSPRGGENTGELFF.